The 20 T cell receptor beta chains presented below share a single source sample, sequenced in a study of shared clonotypes between healthy human individuals (dated by TCRdb to the early 2020s). Library method: the immunoSEQ multiplex PCR assay. TCRdb took over this immuneACCESS table, retaining in-frame rearrangements with V and J assigned. Such tables are incomplete; in checked studies, under half of the missing clones stem from an unresolved V gene, and the remainder is unexplained. This sample comprises 2.3 million or so clones, 80% to 95% of them detected only once. The leading ten clones occupy about 0.41% of the sample. Sequencing was performed on naive CD4+ T cells from PBMCs. The sample's cell subset or site label, in plain terms: CD45RA+ positively selected. The receptors derive from a man aged 18 to 29 in good health. Some clones in this sample may be carry-over from other donors' samples.

The chain recombines TRBV28 with TRBJ2-1; tentative D call: TRBD2 (6 bases). This CDR3 has 13 amino acids. CDR1 is MDHEN and CDR2 is SYDVKM in the germline V gene. V shed 6 bases and J shed 5 bases, with 11 bases lying between them. CDR3 loop: CASSRRRDNEQFF. DNA of the CDR3: TGTGCCAGCAGCCGACGGAGGGACAATGAGCAGTTCTTC. Variable domain in full (rest from reference TRBV28 and TRBJ2-1): DVKVTQSSRYLVKRTGEKVFLECVQDMDHENMFWYRQDPGLGLRLIYFSYDVKMKEKGDIPEGYSVSREKKERFSLILESASTNQTSMYLCASSRRRDNEQFFGPGTRLTVL.

The genes are TRBV5-1 and TRBJ1-2, with a tentative D call TRBD1 (6 bases). From germline, CDR1 is SGHRS and CDR2 YFSETQ. This CDR3 is 13 amino acids long. Trimming took 4 bases from V and 2 from J, leaving 9 bases between them. The CDR3 loop is CASSMTGNYGYTF. The CDR3 DNA reads TGCGCCAGCAGCATGACAGGCAACTATGGCTACACCTTC.

CDR3 coding DNA: TGTGCCAGCAGCTTAAGGGGTGGGGCAGGGTTGAAAATGGATGAAAAACTGTTTTTT. This encodes CASSLRGGAGLKMDEKLFF. The J gene is TRBJ1-4, the V gene TRBV7-9; D is perhaps TRBD1 (5 bases). V was clipped by 2 bases and J by 6 bases, with 25 bases between them. Germline CDR1 reads SEHNR; CDR2 reads FQNEAQ (reference sequence). The CDR3 is 19 residues long.

This clone was counted once. The J gene is TRBJ1-1, the V gene TRBV7-8; no firm D call. Trimming pared 5 bases from V and 4 bases from J, leaving 20 bases between. The CDR3 runs 16 residues. CDR1 is SGHVS and CDR2 is FQNEAQ in the germline V gene. In DNA form, the CDR3 reads TGTGCCAGCAGCCTTACATGGGCTCAAGTAACCACTGAAGCTTTCTTT. It translates to CASSLTWAQVTTEAFF.

The J gene is TRBJ1-2, the V gene TRBV10-3, with D unresolved. V dropped 0 bases and J dropped 0 bases, with 8 bases sitting between them. Germline V lookup: CDR1 ENHRY, CDR2 SYGVKD. There are 15 residues in the CDR3. This CDR3 is CAISESRAANYGYTF. CDR3 bases: TGTGCCATCAGTGAGTCGCGGGCGGCTAACTATGGCTACACCTTC.

The chain links TRBV6-5 to TRBJ2-1, with 8 nucleotides matching TRBD1. Germline CDR1 MNHEY, CDR2 SVGAGI. This CDR3 region has 15 residues. Germline trimming cut 6 bases from V and 0 bases from J; bases unmatched to any gene: 4. The chain's CDR3 is CASRTTGGSYNEQFF. The DNA of the CDR3 is TGTGCCAGCAGAACTACAGGGGGCTCCTACAATGAGCAGTTCTTC.

The J gene is TRBJ2-7, the V gene TRBV7-9; no clear D gene. The CDR3 extends over 13 amino acids. Germline V CDR1 and CDR2: SEHNR, FQNEAQ (reference sequence). With 7 bases removed from V and 7 bases from J, the gap between germline ends came to 17 bases. CDR3 protein: CASTAPFSWEQYF. DNA of the CDR3: TGTGCCAGCACGGCCCCTTTCTCGTGGGAGCAGTACTTC.

About this clone itself: The same CDR3 arises from other DNA sequences in this sample as well. The chain combines TRBV5-4 with TRBJ2-2; 7 positions match TRBD1. The CDR3 length is 16 residues. Germline CDR1 is SGHNT and CDR2 is YYREEE (reference sequence). V dropped 3 bases and J dropped 1; count of bases not matched to a gene: 6. The CDR3 loop reads CASSSGRDRNTGELFF. The CDR3 DNA is TGTGCCAGCAGCTCGGGCCGGGACAGGAACACCGGGGAGCTGTTTTTT.

To note about this clone: At one end, the junction sequence differs from germline, possibly due to a read error. The chain has TRBV11-3 and TRBJ2-1; 13 bases are shared with TRBD2. Germline V lookup: CDR1 SGHNT, CDR2 YENEEA. There are 16 residues in the CDR3. This CDR3 is CASSVEGLAGEGEQFF. In nucleotides, the CDR3 is TGTGCCAGCAGCGTAGAAGGACTAGCGGGAGAGGGTGAGCAGTTCTTC.

The rearrangement uses TRBV28 and TRBJ1-4; D might be TRBD1 (6 bases). CDR1 is MDHEN and CDR2 is SYDVKM in the germline V gene. V was clipped by 2 bases and J by 10 bases, with 14 bases between them. This CDR3 is 14 amino acids long. The CDR3 DNA reads TGTGCCAGCAGTTTACCGGGGGGCCCGGGAAAACTGTTTTTT. It translates to CASSLPGGPGKLFF.

The chain recombines TRBV6-5 with TRBJ2-2; 8 positions match TRBD2. V lost 7 bases and J lost 6; bases outside the gene matches: 10. The germline V gene encodes CDR1 MNHEY and CDR2 SVGAGI. CDR3 length: 15 residues. This chain's CDR3 is CASKPRGLVAGELFF. The CDR3, as DNA: TGTGCCAGCAAACCCAGGGGACTAGTTGCCGGGGAGCTGTTTTTT.

The chain employs TRBV2 and TRBJ1-2, with no clear D. The CDR3 length is 14 residues. V dropped 2 bases and J dropped 5 bases, with 12 bases sitting between them. Per germline, CDR1 SNHLY and CDR2 FYNNEI. This chain's CDR3 is CASSEFIPAYGYTF. The CDR3 coding sequence is TGTGCCAGCAGTGAATTCATTCCCGCTTATGGCTACACCTTC.

This chain joins TRBV7-6 and TRBJ1-5; D ambiguous. Trimming took off 1 base at V and 5 bases at J, with 3 bases between the two ends. CDR1 and CDR2 from the germline V gene are SGHVS and FNYEAQ. This CDR3 contains 12 residues. The chain's CDR3 is CASSLGDQPQHF. The CDR3 DNA follows: TGTGCCAGCAGCTTAGGGGATCAGCCCCAGCATTTT.

V and J are TRBV7-2 and TRBJ1-1; D uncertain. The CDR3 is 15 amino acids. Trimming removed 4 bases at V and 2 bases at J, with 14 bases between. The germline V gene has CDR1 SGHTA and CDR2 FQGNSA. The chain's CDR3 is CASSSQALTNTEAFF. CDR3 in DNA: TGTGCCAGCAGCTCGCAGGCGCTGACTAACACTGAAGCTTTCTTT.

This sequence joins TRBV7-9 and TRBJ2-1, with no clear D. Trimming removed 3 bases at V and 0 bases at J, with 12 bases between. From germline, CDR1 is SEHNR and CDR2 FQNEAQ (reference sequence). CDR3 length: 16 amino acids. CDR3 amino acids: CASSFGLSSSYNEQFF. The CDR3 bases are TGTGCCAGCAGCTTTGGGCTGTCGAGCTCCTACAATGAGCAGTTCTTC. Together with reference TRBV7-9 and TRBJ2-1, the CDR3 gives the full variable domain: DTGVSQNPRHKITKRGQNVTFRCDPISEHNRLYWYRQTLGQGPEFLTYFQNEAQLEKSRLLSDRFSAERPKGSFSTLEIQRTEQGDSAMYLCASSFGLSSSYNEQFFGPGTRLTVL.

V gene TRBV23-1 combines with J gene TRBJ2-5, with a tentative D call TRBD1 (6 bases). TRBV23-1 counts as an open reading frame of uncertain function. This CDR3 has 15 amino acids. V shed 4 bases and J shed 5 bases, with 17 bases lying between them. CDR3 sequence (DNA): TGCGCCAGCAGTCCTAGGACAGCCCTGGGGGAGACCCAGTACTTC. It yields the protein CASSPRTALGETQYF.

This clone has only one observation. This chain's CDR3 is CASSLVGTSEQYF. The CDR3 DNA follows: TGTGCCAGCAGCTTGGTAGGGACTTCCGAGCAGTACTTC. The V call is TRBV11-2, the J call TRBJ2-7; maybe TRBD2 (6 bases). CDR3 length equals 13 residues. The germline V gene has CDR1 SGHAT and CDR2 FQNNGV. The germline V and J ends were trimmed by 3 bases and 6 bases, with 12 bases remaining between them. Looking up the rest from reference TRBV11-2 and TRBJ2-7 gives the full variable domain: EAGVAQSPRYKIIEKRQSVAFWCNPISGHATLYWYQQILGQGPKLLIQFQNNGVVDDSQLPKDRFSAERLKGVDSTLKIQPAKLEDSAVYLCASSLVGTSEQYFGPGTRLTVT.

With regard to this clone: This CDR3 is also generated by other DNA sequences in the sample. The CDR3 here is CASRRPGSTDTQYF. CDR3 in DNA: TGTGCCAGCAGGAGGCCAGGGAGCACAGATACGCAGTATTTT. This chain joins TRBV28 and TRBJ2-3, with a tentative D call TRBD1 (5 bases). The CDR3 loop spans 14 amino acids. Germline CDR1 reads MDHEN; CDR2 reads SYDVKM. The ends were cut back, 6 bases at V and 0 bases at J, with 10 bases in the middle. Complete variable domain (other parts from reference TRBV28 and TRBJ2-3): DVKVTQSSRYLVKRTGEKVFLECVQDMDHENMFWYRQDPGLGLRLIYFSYDVKMKEKGDIPEGYSVSREKKERFSLILESASTNQTSMYLCASRRPGSTDTQYFGPGTRLTVL.

V usage is TRBV29-1 and J usage is TRBJ2-3; perhaps TRBD2 as D (6 bases). This CDR3 comprises 13 residues. Per the germline V gene, CDR1 is SQVTM and CDR2 is ANQGSEA. V was shortened by 7 bases and J by 2 bases, with 13 bases between the two germline ends. The CDR3 region has the DNA TGCAGCGCGGGACGGGGACTCACAGATACGCAGTATTTT. It codes for CSAGRGLTDTQYF.

This rearrangement joins TRBV7-2 to TRBJ1-5; the D is unclear. V lost 1 base to trimming and J lost 11 bases, with 9 bases between them. Germline V lookup: CDR1 SGHTA, CDR2 FQGNSA. The CDR3 covers 12 residues. The CDR3, as DNA: TGTGCCAGCAGCTTAGTCGGCGGGGCCCAGCATTTT. Translation: CASSLVGGAQHF.